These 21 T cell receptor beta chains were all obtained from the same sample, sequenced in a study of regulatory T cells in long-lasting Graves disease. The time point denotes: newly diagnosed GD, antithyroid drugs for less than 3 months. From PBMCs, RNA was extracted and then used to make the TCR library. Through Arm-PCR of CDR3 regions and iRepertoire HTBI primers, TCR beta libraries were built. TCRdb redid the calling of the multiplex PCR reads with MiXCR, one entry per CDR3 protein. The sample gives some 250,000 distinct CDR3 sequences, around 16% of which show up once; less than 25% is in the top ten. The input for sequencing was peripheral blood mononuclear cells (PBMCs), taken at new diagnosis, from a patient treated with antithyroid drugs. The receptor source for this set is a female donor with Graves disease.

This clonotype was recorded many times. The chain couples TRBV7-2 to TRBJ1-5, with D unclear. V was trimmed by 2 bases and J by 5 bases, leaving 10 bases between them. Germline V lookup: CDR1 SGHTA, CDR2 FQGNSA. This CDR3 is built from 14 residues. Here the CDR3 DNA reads TGTGCCAGCAGCTTATTGGGTTACGATCAGCCCCAGCATTTT. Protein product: CASSLLGYDQPQHF. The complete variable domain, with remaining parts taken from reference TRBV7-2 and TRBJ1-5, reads GAGVSQSPSNKVTEKGKDVELRCDPISGHTALYWYRQSLGQGLEFLIYFQGNSAPDKSGLPSDRFSAERTGGSVSTLTIQRTQQEDSAVYLCASSLLGYDQPQHFGDGTRLSIL.

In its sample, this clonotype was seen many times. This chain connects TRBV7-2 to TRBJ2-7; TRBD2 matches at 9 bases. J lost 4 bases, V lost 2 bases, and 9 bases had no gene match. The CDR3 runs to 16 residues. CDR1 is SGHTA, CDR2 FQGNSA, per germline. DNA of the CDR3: TGTGCCAGCAGCTTAATAAGTCTAGCGGGAAGTTACGAGCAGTACTTC. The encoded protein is CASSLISLAGSYEQYF.

In DNA form, the CDR3 reads TGCGCCAGCAGTGAGTCAAGTACCGGGGAGCAGTACTTC. Its protein is CASSESSTGEQYF. The gene calls are TRBV10-1 and TRBJ2-7; D not resolved. Germline V lookup: CDR1 WNHNN, CDR2 SYGVQD (reference sequence). The CDR3 loop spans 13 amino acids. The ends were cut back, 0 bases at V and 7 bases at J, with 10 bases in the middle.

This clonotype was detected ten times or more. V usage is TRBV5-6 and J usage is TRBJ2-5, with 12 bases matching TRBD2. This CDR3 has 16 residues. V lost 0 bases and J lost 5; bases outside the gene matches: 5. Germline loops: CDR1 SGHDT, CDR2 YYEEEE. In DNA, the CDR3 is TGTGCCAGCAGCTTGGGACTAGCGGGAGATTTTGAGACCCAGTACTTC. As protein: CASSLGLAGDFETQYF.

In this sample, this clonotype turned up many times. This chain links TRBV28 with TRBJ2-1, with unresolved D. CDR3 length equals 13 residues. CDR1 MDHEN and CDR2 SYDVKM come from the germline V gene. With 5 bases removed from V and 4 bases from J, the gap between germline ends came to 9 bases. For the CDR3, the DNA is TGTGCCAGCAGTGTCGACTCTTACAATGAGCAGTTCTTC. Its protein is CASSVDSYNEQFF. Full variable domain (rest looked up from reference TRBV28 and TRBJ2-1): DVKVTQSSRYLVKRTGEKVFLECVQDMDHENMFWYRQDPGLGLRLIYFSYDVKMKEKGDIPEGYSVSREKKERFSLILESASTNQTSMYLCASSVDSYNEQFFGPGTRLTVL.

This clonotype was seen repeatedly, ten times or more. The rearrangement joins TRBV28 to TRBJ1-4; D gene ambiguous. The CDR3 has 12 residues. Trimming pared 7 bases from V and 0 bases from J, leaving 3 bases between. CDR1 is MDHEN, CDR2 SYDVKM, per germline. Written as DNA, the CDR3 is TGTGCCAGCACCGCAACTAATGAAAAACTGTTTTTT. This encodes CASTATNEKLFF.

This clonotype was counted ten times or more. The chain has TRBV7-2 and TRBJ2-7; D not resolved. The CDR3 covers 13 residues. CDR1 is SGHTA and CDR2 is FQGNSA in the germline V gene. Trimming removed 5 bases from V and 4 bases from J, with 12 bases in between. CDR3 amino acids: CASSLEEAYEQYF. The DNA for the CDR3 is TGTGCCAGCAGCCTCGAGGAAGCGTACGAGCAGTACTTC.

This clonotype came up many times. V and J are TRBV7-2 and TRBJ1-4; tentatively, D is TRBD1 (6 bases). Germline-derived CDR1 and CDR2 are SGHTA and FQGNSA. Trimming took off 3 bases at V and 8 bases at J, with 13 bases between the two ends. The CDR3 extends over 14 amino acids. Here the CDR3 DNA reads TGTGCCAGCAGCTTGGACAGCCTGGGGGAAAAACTGTTTTTT. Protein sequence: CASSLDSLGEKLFF.

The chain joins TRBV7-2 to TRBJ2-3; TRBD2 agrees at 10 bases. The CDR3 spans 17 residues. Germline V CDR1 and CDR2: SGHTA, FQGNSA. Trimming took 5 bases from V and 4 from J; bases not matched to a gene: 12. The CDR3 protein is CASSQRSLAGVADTQYF. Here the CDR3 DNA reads TGTGCCAGCAGCCAGAGGTCCCTAGCGGGAGTGGCAGATACGCAGTATTTT.

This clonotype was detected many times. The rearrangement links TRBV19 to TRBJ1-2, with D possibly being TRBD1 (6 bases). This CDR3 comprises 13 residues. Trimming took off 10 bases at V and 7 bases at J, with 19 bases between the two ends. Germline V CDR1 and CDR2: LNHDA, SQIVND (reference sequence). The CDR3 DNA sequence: TGTGCCACCACCCGGGGGGCGCTAACTGGCTACACCTTC. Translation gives CATTRGALTGYTF.

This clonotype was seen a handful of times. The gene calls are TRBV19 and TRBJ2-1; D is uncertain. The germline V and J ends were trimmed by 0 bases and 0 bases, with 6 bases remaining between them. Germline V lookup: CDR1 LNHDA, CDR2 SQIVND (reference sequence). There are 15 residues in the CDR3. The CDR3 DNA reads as TGTGCCAGTAGTATAGAAGGTAGCTCCTACAATGAGCAGTTCTTC. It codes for CASSIEGSSYNEQFF.

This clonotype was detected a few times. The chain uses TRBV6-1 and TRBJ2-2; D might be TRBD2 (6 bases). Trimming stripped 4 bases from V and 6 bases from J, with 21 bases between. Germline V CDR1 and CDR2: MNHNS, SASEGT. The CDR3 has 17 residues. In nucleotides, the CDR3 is TGTGCCAGCAGTGCCCACCCGGCAGAATGGGGGGCCGGGGAGCTGTTTTTT. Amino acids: CASSAHPAEWGAGELFF.

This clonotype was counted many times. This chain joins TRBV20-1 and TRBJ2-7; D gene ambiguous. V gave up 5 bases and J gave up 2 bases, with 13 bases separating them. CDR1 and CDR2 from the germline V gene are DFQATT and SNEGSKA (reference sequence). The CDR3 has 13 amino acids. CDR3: CSAPETGTYEQYF. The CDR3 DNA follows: TGCAGTGCTCCCGAGACTGGAACCTACGAGCAGTACTTC.

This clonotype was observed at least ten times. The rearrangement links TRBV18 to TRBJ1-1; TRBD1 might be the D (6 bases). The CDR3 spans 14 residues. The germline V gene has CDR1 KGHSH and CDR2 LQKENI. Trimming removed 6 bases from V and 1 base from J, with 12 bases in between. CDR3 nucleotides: TGTGCCAGCTCCCCCCGGGACAAGAACACTGAAGCTTTCTTT. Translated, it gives CASSPRDKNTEAFF. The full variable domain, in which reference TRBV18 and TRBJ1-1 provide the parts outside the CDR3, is NAGVMQNPRHLVRRRGQEARLRCSPMKGHSHVYWYRQLPEEGLKFMVYLQKENIIDESGMPKERFSAEFPKEGPSILRIQQVVRGDSAAYFCASSPRDKNTEAFFGQGTRLTVV.

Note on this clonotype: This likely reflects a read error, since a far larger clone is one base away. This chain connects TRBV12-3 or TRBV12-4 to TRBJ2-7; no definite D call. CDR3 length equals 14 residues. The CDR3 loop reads CASSQVNRPDEQYF. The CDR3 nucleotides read TGCGCCAGCAGCCAAGTAAACCGGCCGGACGAGCAGTACTTC.

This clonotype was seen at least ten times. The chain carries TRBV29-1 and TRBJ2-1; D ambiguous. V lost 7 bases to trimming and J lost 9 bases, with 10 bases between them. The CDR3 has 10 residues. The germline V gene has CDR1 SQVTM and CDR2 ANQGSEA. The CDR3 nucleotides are TGCAGCGCCCTGGAAGGTGAGCAGTTCTTC. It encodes CSALEGEQFF.

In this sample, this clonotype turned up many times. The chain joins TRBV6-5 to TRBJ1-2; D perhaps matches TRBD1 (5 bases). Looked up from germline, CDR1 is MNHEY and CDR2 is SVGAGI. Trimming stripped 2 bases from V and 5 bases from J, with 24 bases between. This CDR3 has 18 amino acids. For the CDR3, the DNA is TGTGCCAGCAGTTACAATAGCAGGGCCGCCGGGACGGCTTATGGCTACACCTTC. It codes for CASSYNSRAAGTAYGYTF.

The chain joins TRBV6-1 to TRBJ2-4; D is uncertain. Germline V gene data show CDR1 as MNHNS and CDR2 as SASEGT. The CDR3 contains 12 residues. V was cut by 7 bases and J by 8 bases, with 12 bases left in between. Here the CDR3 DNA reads TGTGCCAGCACGTCGACGATGGACATTCAGTACTTC. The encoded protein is CASTSTMDIQYF.

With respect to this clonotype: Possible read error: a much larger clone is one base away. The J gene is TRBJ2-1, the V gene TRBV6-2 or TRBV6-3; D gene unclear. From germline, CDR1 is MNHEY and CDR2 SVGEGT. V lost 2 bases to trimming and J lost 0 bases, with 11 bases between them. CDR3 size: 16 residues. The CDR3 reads CASSYPTVSSYNEQFF. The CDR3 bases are TGTGCCAGCAGTTACCCCACAGTTTCCTCCTACAATGAGCAGTTCTTC.

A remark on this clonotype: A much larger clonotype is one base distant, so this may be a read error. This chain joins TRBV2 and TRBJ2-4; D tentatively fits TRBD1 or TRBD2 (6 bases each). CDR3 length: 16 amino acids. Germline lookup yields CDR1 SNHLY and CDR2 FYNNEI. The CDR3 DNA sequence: TGTGCCAGCTGCGAGGGGGTAGCGGTAGCCAAAAACATTCGGTACTTC. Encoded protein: CASCEGVAVAKNIRYF. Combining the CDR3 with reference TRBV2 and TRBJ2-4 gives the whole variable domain EPEVTQTPSHQVTQMGQEVILRCVPISNHLYFYWYRQILGQKVEFLVSFYNNEISEKSEIFDDQFSVERPDGSNFTLKIRSTKLEDSAMYFCASCEGVAVAKNIRYFGAGTRLSVL.

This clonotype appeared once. Written as DNA, the CDR3 is TGCAGCGTTGAGTTTTGGGGGGCCAAAAACACCGGGGAGCTGTTTTTT. Translating gives CSVEFWGAKNTGELFF. The chain joins TRBV29-1 to TRBJ2-2; D assignment may be TRBD1 or TRBD2 (6 bases each). Trimming removed 3 bases at V and 2 bases at J, with 16 bases between. There are 16 residues in the CDR3. CDR1 SQVTM and CDR2 ANQGSEA come from the germline V gene.